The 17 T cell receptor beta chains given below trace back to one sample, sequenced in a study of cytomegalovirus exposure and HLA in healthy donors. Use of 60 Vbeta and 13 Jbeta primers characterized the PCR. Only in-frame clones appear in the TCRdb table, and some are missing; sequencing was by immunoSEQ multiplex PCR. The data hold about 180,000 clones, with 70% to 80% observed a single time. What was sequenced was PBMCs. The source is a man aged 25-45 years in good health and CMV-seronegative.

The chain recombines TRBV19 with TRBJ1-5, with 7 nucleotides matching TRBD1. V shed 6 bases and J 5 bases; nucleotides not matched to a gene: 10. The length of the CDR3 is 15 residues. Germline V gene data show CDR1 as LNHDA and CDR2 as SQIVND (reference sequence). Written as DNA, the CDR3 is TGTGCCAGTAGCTGGGACAGAGGCAGCGATCAGCCCCAGCATTTT. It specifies CASSWDRGSDQPQHF.

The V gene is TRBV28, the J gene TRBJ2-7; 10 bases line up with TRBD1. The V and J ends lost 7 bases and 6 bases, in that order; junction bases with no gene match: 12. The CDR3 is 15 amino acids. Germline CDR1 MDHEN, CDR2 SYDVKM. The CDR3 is CASTLGGGQGTEQYF. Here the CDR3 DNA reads TGTGCCAGCACATTGGGGGGGGGACAGGGGACCGAGCAGTACTTC.

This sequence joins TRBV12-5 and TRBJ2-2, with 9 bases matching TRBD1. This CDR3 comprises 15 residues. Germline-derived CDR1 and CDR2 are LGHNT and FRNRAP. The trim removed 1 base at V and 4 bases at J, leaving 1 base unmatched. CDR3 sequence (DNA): TGTGCTAGTGGTTTGGCGGGACAGGGCACCGGGGAGCTGTTTTTT. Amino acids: CASGLAGQGTGELFF.

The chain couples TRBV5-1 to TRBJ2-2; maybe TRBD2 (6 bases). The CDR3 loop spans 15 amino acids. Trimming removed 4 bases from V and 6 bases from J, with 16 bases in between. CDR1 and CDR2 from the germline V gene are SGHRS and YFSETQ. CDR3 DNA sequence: TGCGCCAGCAGCGATGTGAATGGAGGGGCCGGGGAGCTGTTTTTT. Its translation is CASSDVNGGAGELFF.

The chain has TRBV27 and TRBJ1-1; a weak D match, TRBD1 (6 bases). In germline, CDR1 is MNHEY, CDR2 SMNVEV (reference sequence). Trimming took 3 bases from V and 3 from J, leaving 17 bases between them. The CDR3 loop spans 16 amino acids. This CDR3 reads CASSFVGGRSDTEAFF. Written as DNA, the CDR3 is TGTGCCAGCAGTTTTGTCGGGGGGCGGTCGGACACTGAAGCTTTCTTT.

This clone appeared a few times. The CDR3 is CASSLTRFPDNEQFF. In DNA, the CDR3 is TGTGCCAGCAGCTTAACGCGCTTCCCGGACAATGAGCAGTTCTTC. The chain carries TRBV7-3 and TRBJ2-1; no firm D call. This CDR3 contains 15 residues. Germline V gene data show CDR1 as SGHTA and CDR2 as FQGTGA. The V end was cut by 0 bases, the J end by 5 bases, with 11 bases between.

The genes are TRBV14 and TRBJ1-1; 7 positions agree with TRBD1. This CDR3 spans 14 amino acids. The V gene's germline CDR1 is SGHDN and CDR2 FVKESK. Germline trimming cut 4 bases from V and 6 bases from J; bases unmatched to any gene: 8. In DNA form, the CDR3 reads TGTGCCAGCAGCCTCGACAGGGCTGGGCCTGAAGCTTTCTTT. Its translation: CASSLDRAGPEAFF.

CDR3 loop: CSAYGTGSMNTEAFF. As DNA, the CDR3 is TGCAGCGCCTATGGGACAGGGAGCATGAACACTGAAGCTTTCTTT. The chain employs TRBV29-1 and TRBJ1-1; 9 positions agree with TRBD1. There are 15 residues in the CDR3. V trimming: 7 bases; J trimming: 0 bases; junction bases outside the gene matches: 9. Per germline, CDR1 SQVTM and CDR2 ANQGSEA.

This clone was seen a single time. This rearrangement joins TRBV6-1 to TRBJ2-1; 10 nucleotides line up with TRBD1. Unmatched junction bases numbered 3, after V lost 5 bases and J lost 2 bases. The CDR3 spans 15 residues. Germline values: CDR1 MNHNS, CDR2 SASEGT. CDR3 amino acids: CASSLDRGTYNEQFF. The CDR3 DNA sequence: TGTGCCAGCAGTTTGGACAGGGGGACCTACAATGAGCAGTTCTTC.

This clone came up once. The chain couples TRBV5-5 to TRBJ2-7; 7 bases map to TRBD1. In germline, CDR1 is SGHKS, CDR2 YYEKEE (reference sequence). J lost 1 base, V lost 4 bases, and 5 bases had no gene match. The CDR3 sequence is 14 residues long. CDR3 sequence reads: CASSRDSESYEQYF. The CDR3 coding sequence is TGTGCCAGCAGCCGGGACAGTGAGTCCTACGAGCAGTACTTC.

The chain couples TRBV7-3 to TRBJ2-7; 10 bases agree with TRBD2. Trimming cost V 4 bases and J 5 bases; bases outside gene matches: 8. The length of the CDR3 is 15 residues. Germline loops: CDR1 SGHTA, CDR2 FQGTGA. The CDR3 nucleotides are TGTGCCAGCAGCTATACCGGGACTAGCGCCCACGAGCAGTACTTC. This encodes CASSYTGTSAHEQYF.

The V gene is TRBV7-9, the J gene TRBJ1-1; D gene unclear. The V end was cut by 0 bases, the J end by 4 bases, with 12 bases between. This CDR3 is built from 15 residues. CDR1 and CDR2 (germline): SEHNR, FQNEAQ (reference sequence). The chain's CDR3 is CASSLAPPGGTEAFF. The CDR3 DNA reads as TGTGCCAGCAGCTTAGCGCCCCCCGGCGGCACTGAAGCTTTCTTT.

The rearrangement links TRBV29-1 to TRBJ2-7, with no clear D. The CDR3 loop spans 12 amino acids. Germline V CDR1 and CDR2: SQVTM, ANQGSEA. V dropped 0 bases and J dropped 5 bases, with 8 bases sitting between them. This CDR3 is CSVEDYLDEQYF. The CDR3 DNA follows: TGCAGCGTTGAAGACTACCTCGACGAGCAGTACTTC.

The CDR3 sequence is CASSQATGTSGYNEQFF. The CDR3 DNA reads TGCGCCAGCAGCCAGGCAACCGGGACTAGCGGTTACAATGAGCAGTTCTTC. The V gene is TRBV4-1, the J gene TRBJ2-1; 11 bases align to TRBD2. Per germline, CDR1 MGHRA and CDR2 YSYEKL. The CDR3 length is 17 residues. V shed 3 bases and J 4 bases; nucleotides not matched to a gene: 8.

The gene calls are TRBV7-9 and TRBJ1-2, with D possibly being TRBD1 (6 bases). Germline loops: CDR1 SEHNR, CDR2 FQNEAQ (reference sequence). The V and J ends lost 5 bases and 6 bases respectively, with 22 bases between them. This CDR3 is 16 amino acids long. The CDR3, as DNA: TGTGCCAGCAGCAGCCCCCCAGGGGAAGACGGGAATGGCTACACCTTC. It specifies CASSSPPGEDGNGYTF.

The CDR3 coding sequence is TGTGCCAGCAGCTTAGCGAGACAGGACTCCTACAATGAGCAGTTCTTC. Encoded protein: CASSLARQDSYNEQFF. The chain joins TRBV7-8 to TRBJ2-1, with D perhaps matching TRBD1 (6 bases). The germline CDR1 and CDR2 sequences are SGHVS and FQNEAQ. This CDR3 has 16 amino acids. V gave up 0 bases and J gave up 0 bases, with 9 bases separating them.

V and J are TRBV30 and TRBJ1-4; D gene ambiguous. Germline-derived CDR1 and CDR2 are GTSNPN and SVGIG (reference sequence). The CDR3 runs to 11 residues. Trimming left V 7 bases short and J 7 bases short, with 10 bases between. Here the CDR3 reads CASRSAEKLFF. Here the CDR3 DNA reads TGTGCCTCACGAAGCGCTGAAAAACTGTTTTTT.